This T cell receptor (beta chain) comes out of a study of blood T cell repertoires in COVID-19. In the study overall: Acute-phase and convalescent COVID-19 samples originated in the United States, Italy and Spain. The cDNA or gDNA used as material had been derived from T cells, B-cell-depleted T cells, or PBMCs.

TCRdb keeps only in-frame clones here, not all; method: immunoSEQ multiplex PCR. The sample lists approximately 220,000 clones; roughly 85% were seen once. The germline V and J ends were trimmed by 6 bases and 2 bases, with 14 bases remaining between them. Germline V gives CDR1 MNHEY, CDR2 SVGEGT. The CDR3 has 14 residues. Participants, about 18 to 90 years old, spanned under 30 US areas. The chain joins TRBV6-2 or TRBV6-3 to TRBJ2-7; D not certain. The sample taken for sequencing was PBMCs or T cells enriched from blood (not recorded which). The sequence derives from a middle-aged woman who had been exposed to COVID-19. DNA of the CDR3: TGTGCCAGCAGCGACACCCGTCCCACCTACGAGCAGTACTTC. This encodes CASSDTRPTYEQYF.